The following is a T cell receptor (beta chain) sequence with its context. What antigen it recognizes has not been identified. No much larger clonotype is one base removed from it; base qualities were not supplied. Patients with a history of autoimmune disease or receiving systemic immunosuppression were excluded from the trial. In every dose cohort, peripheral blood was drawn for TCR sequencing at baseline, cycle 4 day 1, and cycle 7 day 1. The samples were drawn from a first-in-human, open-label, multicenter phase I dose-escalation trial of ivuxolimab. Adults with locally advanced or metastatic melanoma, renal cell, hepatocellular, or head and neck squamous cell carcinoma were enrolled in the trial. Before TCR sequencing, CD4+ T cells and CD8+ T cells from peripheral blood were sorted into separate populations. Genomic DNA was extracted from sorted cells for sequencing of the TCRbeta CDR3 region. The immunoSEQ Assay was used to sequence the TCRbeta CDR3 regions. TCRdb holds this immuneACCESS table with in-frame rearrangements only. Some clones are missing; in checked studies, unresolved V genes explain under half, and the rest has no known cause. The sample table holds about 74,000 clones, of which 84% were seen once. The top ten clones comprise roughly 2.1% of the sample.

This record comes from a study of OX40 agonist ivuxolimab in advanced cancers. Concerning the study at large: Ivuxolimab was a fully human IgG2 agonistic monoclonal antibody targeting the costimulatory receptor OX40 (CD134). Intravenous ivuxolimab was administered to patients every 2 weeks at six dose levels: 0.01, 0.1, 0.3, 1.5, 3 and 10 mg/kg. Among the roughly 52 dose-escalation patients, 19 had hepatocellular carcinoma, approximately 15 melanoma, 9 renal cell carcinoma and 9 head and neck cancer. In the dose-escalation cohort, around four fifths of patients were male, and the mean age was roughly 60 years, with a range of about 23 to 90. Prior anti-PD-1, anti-PD-L1 or anti-CTLA-4 therapy was permitted, and 40% of dose-escalation patients had received checkpoint inhibitors. Three dose-escalation patients achieved partial responses, one with hepatocellular carcinoma and two with cutaneous melanoma. Peripheral TCRbeta sequencing aimed to test whether ivuxolimab altered TCR sequence diversity and caused clonal T-cell expansion. The paper describes the monotherapy dose-escalation part (N of about 50 patients) of the phase I trial of ivuxolimab. The study at large found these results: At doses from 0.1 to 3.0 mg/kg, clonal expansion was seen in both CD4+ and CD8+ blood T cells between baseline and week 6. Low levels of normalized T-cell clonal expansion were also seen in some nonresponding patients. The antigen specificity of the peripheral T cells that underwent clonal expansion was not determined. In the 0.1-3.0 mg/kg groups, partial responders were among the patients with the lowest normalized peripheral clonal expansion, particularly in CD8+ T cells. After ivuxolimab, CD8+ T cells had more expanded clones than CD4+ T cells on average.

V sheds 0 bases and J sheds 4 bases, leaving 9 bases between their ends. Including the terminal cysteine and phenylalanine, the CDR3 comprises 14 residues. Just the 42-base CDR3 DNA is kept, in frame starting at base 1. The germline V gene provides CDR1 SGHAT and CDR2 FQNNGV. The receptor was isolated from an adult with an advanced solid tumor such as melanoma, head and neck, liver or kidney cancer. Material: CD4+ or CD8+ T cells sorted from blood, obtained in a trial of the OX40 agonist ivuxolimab. This sequence uses TRBV11-2 and TRBJ1-2; no D gene can be assigned with confidence. Here the CDR3 is given as CASSLDQVLYGYTF. The nucleotide sequence reads as follows: TGTGCCAGCAGCTTAGACCAGGTACTCTATGGCTACACCTTC.